This T cell receptor beta chain was observed in a study of response to subunit inactivated influenza vaccine listed by TCRdb under 2018. Study-level background: The study used deep quantitative T cell receptor repertoire profiling to track responses to a trivalent subunit inactivated influenza vaccine. Paper-wide results and their limitations: It was suggested by the authors that each seasonal influenza vaccination may recruit only a limited number of new T cells.

The library was built by means of RT-PCR. Data came from an Illumina HiSeq 2500. TCRdb reran the public reads through fastp at Q25 and MiXCR, keeping productive beta chains. CDR3 protein duplicates are merged, each entry listing the most common genes and DNA. The sample records about 190,000 distinct CDR3 sequences, approximately 15% of which are singletons. Of the sample, 20% to 30% is held by the ten largest clones. For CDR1 and CDR2, the germline V gene lists MDHEN and SYDVKM. At the junction V is shortened by 6 bases and J by 7 bases, with 16 bases in between. From the cysteine up to the phenylalanine, the CDR3 has a length of 14 residues. Only CDR3 DNA remains: 42 bases, in frame from the first base. This clonotype has just a few counts. Its antigen is currently not known. It has no much larger one-base neighbor in the sample; base qualities were not kept.

Rearrangement joined TRBV28 to TRBJ2-4, with no confidently assigned D gene. Material: CD8+ T cells sorted from PBMCs, obtained approximately 5 days after vaccination. The sequence derives from a man aged 45 to 65 who received an inactivated influenza vaccine. Donor details come from another sample of the same person, matched by shared clones. CDR3 sequence: CASSPGQWWNIQYF. The DNA sequence follows: TGTGCCAGCAGCCCCGGCCAGTGGTGGAACATTCAGTACTTC.